The 16 T cell receptor beta chains in this list originate from one sample, sequenced in a study of beta chain features in type 1 diabetes. As every portion of the isolated RNA was reverse transcribed, the sequencing read expressed TCRB transcripts. The protocol was immunoSEQ multiplex PCR, while the TCRdb copy is restricted to in-frame clones and leaves out a portion. This sample has 360,000 or so clones, with about 19% found just once. The sample taken for sequencing was naive CD4+ T cells from blood. The source of these receptors is a woman aged 18-29 years in good health.

V and J are TRBV5-1 and TRBJ2-2, with D uncertain. The V gene's germline CDR1 is SGHRS and CDR2 YFSETQ. V lost 0 bases and J 0 bases, leaving 6 bases between the germline ends. The CDR3 has 15 residues. The CDR3 loop is CASSLARANTGELFF. CDR3 nucleotide sequence: TGCGCCAGCAGCTTGGCCCGAGCGAACACCGGGGAGCTGTTTTTT.

This clone occurred a few times. The chain has TRBV5-1 and TRBJ2-7; D might be TRBD2 (6 bases). Germline-derived CDR1 and CDR2 are SGHRS and YFSETQ. This CDR3 has 12 residues. Trimming took off 6 bases at V and 0 bases at J, with 7 bases between the two ends. The chain's CDR3 is CASTDYSYEQYF. The CDR3 DNA reads as TGCGCCAGCACGGACTACTCCTACGAGCAGTACTTC.

The rearrangement uses TRBV18 and TRBJ2-7, with TRBD1 as a possible D gene (8 bases). This CDR3 has 17 amino acids. V lost 5 bases and J lost 1, with 21 bases in between. Germline-derived CDR1 and CDR2 are KGHSH and LQKENI. The CDR3 region is CASSSGLTGEGSYEQYF. As DNA, the CDR3 is TGTGCCAGCTCATCAGGGCTGACAGGGGAGGGATCCTACGAGCAGTACTTC.

In this sample, this clone turned up once. This chain connects TRBV30 to TRBJ1-5; TRBD1 might be the D (5 bases). V lost 1 base to trimming and J lost 6 bases, with 7 bases between them. There are 12 residues in the CDR3. CDR1 GTSNPN and CDR2 SVGIG come from the germline V gene (reference sequence). The CDR3 loop is CAWSEGVQPQHF. The CDR3 coding sequence is TGTGCCTGGAGTGAAGGGGTTCAGCCCCAGCATTTT.

V is TRBV7-9 and J is TRBJ2-2, with D unresolved. The germline CDR1 and CDR2 sequences are SEHNR and FQNEAQ (reference sequence). This CDR3 has 13 residues. The V end was cut by 2 bases, the J end by 4 bases, with 5 bases between. DNA for the CDR3: TGTGCCAGCAGCTTATCGGGCACCGGGGAGCTGTTTTTT. This sequence encodes CASSLSGTGELFF.

The V call is TRBV27, the J call TRBJ2-7; 12 bases fit TRBD2. Looked up from germline, CDR1 is MNHEY and CDR2 is SMNVEV (reference sequence). This CDR3 is built from 15 residues. V shed 6 bases and J 2 bases; nucleotides not matched to a gene: 5. In DNA, the CDR3 is TGTGCCAGCAGGAAAGGACTAGCGGGAACCTACGAGCAGTACTTC. Its translation: CASRKGLAGTYEQYF.

V is TRBV5-6 and J is TRBJ1-4, with D perhaps TRBD1 (5 bases). CDR3 length equals 13 residues. Trimming took off 4 bases at V and 7 bases at J, with 11 bases between the two ends. Germline V gene data show CDR1 as SGHDT and CDR2 as YYEEEE. The CDR3 sequence: CASSRDGGEKLFF. CDR3 bases: TGTGCCAGCAGCCGGGACGGGGGTGAAAAACTGTTTTTT.

V gene TRBV5-1 combines with J gene TRBJ2-7, with D perhaps matching TRBD1 (7 bases). V lost 3 bases and J lost 0, with 10 bases in between. The CDR3 has 14 residues. Germline CDR1 and CDR2: SGHRS and YFSETQ. The CDR3 loop reads CASSSGGSSYEQYF. CDR3 sequence (DNA): TGCGCCAGCAGCTCAGGGGGGAGCTCCTACGAGCAGTACTTC.

The chain is built from TRBV12-5 and TRBJ1-4; TRBD1 might be the D (5 bases). CDR1 and CDR2 from the germline V gene are LGHNT and FRNRAP. V lost 1 base and J lost 7, with 13 bases in between. This CDR3 comprises 15 residues. The CDR3 region is CASGLASGLSEKLFF. The DNA of the CDR3 is TGTGCTAGTGGTTTGGCTTCAGGGTTGAGTGAAAAACTGTTTTTT. Based on the CDR3 plus reference TRBV12-5 and TRBJ1-4, the full variable domain is DARVTQTPRHKVTEMGQEVTMRCQPILGHNTVFWYRQTMMQGLELLAYFRNRAPLDDSGMPKDRFSAEMPDATLATLKIQPSEPRDSAVYFCASGLASGLSEKLFFGSGTQLSVL.

V gene TRBV25-1 combines with J gene TRBJ2-7; tentatively, D is TRBD2 (6 bases). Germline CDR1 MGHDK, CDR2 SYGVNS. The CDR3 runs to 14 residues. With 1 base removed from V and 1 base from J, the gap between germline ends came to 8 bases. CDR3 coding DNA: TGTGCCAGCAGTGAATCTGGAGGGTCCTACGAGCAGTACTTC. Protein product: CASSESGGSYEQYF.

A few counts support this clone. CDR3 sequence reads: CAISVEAGDQPQHF. CDR3 bases: TGTGCCATCAGTGTGGAGGCCGGCGATCAGCCCCAGCATTTT. The chain recombines TRBV10-3 with TRBJ1-5; D gene uncertain. The CDR3 is 14 amino acids. The germline CDR1 and CDR2 sequences are ENHRY and SYGVKD. V shed 4 bases and J shed 5 bases, with 12 bases lying between them.

V is TRBV9 and J is TRBJ1-3; a possible D gene is TRBD1 (5 bases). Trimming removed 1 base from V and 0 bases from J, with 14 bases in between. This CDR3 spans 17 amino acids. CDR1 and CDR2 from the germline V gene are SGDLS and YYNGEE. The CDR3 spells CASSVSPDGGSGNTIYF. The CDR3 nucleotides are TGTGCCAGCAGCGTATCCCCCGACGGGGGCTCTGGAAACACCATATATTTT. Looking up the rest from reference TRBV9 and TRBJ1-3 gives the full variable domain: DSGVTQTPKHLITATGQRVTLRCSPRSGDLSVYWYQQSLDQGLQFLIQYYNGEERAKGNILERFSAQQFPDLHSELNLSSLELGDSALYFCASSVSPDGGSGNTIYFGEGSWLTVV.

This clone came up once. The chain couples TRBV2 to TRBJ2-4; D possibly corresponds to TRBD2 (6 bases). The CDR3 contains 15 residues. The germline CDR1 and CDR2 sequences are SNHLY and FYNNEI. Trimming removed 6 bases from V and 0 bases from J, with 12 bases in between. The CDR3 loop is CASSDGGIAKNIQYF. CDR3 nucleotides: TGTGCCAGCAGCGACGGGGGAATAGCCAAAAACATTCAGTACTTC. The full variable domain, rest sourced from reference TRBV2 and TRBJ2-4, is EPEVTQTPSHQVTQMGQEVILRCVPISNHLYFYWYRQILGQKVEFLVSFYNNEISEKSEIFDDQFSVERPDGSNFTLKIRSTKLEDSAMYFCASSDGGIAKNIQYFGAGTRLSVL.

V gene TRBV30 combines with J gene TRBJ2-1; TRBD2 agrees at 7 bases. CDR1 is GTSNPN, CDR2 SVGIG, per germline (reference sequence). This CDR3 comprises 15 residues. Losses at the gene ends were 4 bases for V and 6 bases for J; bases not matched to a gene: 12. CDR3 protein: CAWKNPSAGVNEQFF. The CDR3, as DNA: TGTGCCTGGAAGAACCCCTCCGCGGGAGTCAATGAGCAGTTCTTC.

Concerning this clone: Other DNA sequences of this sample code for an identical CDR3. V and J are TRBV5-1 and TRBJ2-5; D gene uncertain. This CDR3 is built from 11 residues. The V gene's germline CDR1 is SGHRS and CDR2 YFSETQ. The germline V and J ends were trimmed by 4 bases and 5 bases, with 6 bases remaining between them. Here the CDR3 reads CASSLSETQYF. In DNA form, the CDR3 reads TGCGCCAGCAGCCTTTCGGAGACCCAGTACTTC.

The chain has TRBV9 and TRBJ2-3; 7 nucleotides align to TRBD2. Germline V gene sequence: CDR1 SGDLS, CDR2 YYNGEE. The CDR3 has 16 residues. The J segment lost 0 bases and the V segment lost 0 bases, leaving 4 bases of the junction unmatched. CDR3 protein: CASSVEVSGSTDTQYF. DNA of the CDR3: TGTGCCAGCAGCGTAGAGGTTAGCGGGAGCACAGATACGCAGTATTTT.